This T cell receptor beta chain is from a study of blood T cell repertoires in COVID-19. Study in general: Spain, Italy and the United States supplied samples that represented acute and convalescent COVID-19. T cells, B-cell-depleted T cells, or PBMCs supplied cDNA or gDNA.

In the original analysis: Quantification of nucleated cells was approximated via reference gene primer amplification. Sequencing was performed with immunoSEQ multiplex PCR; in TCRdb, only in-frame clones are kept and a portion is missing. The DNA was the basis for D and trimming; V, J and clone size are from that table. The sample lists around 130,000 clones; 70% to 85% were seen once. Per the germline V gene, CDR1 is SGDLS and CDR2 is YYNGEE. V was trimmed by 3 bases and J by 6 bases, leaving 15 bases between them. The CDR3 is 14 amino acids. This TCR was sampled from a woman aged 55-69 years with acute or convalescent COVID-19. The chain joins TRBV9 to TRBJ1-2, with TRBD1 as a possible D gene (5 bases). The source material was peripheral blood. DNA for the CDR3: TGTGCCAGCAGCGACCCCGGGGGATCAAATGGCTACACCTTC. Its protein is CASSDPGGSNGYTF.